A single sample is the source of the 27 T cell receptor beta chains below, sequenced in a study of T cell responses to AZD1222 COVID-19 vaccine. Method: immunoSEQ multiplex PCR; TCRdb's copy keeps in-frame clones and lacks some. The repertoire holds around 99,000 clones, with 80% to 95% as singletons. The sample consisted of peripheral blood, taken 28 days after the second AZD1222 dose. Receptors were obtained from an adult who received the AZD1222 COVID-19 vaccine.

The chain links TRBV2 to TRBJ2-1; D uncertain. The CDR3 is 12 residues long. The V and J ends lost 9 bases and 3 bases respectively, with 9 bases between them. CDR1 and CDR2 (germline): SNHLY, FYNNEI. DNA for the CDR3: TGTGCCAGGGCAGGTAACTACAATGAGCAGTTCTTC. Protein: CARAGNYNEQFF.

CDR3 region: CASSSRLAAYTDTQYF. DNA of the CDR3: TGTGCCAGCAGCTCCCGACTAGCGGCCTACACAGATACGCAGTATTTT. This rearrangement joins TRBV11-2 to TRBJ2-3, with TRBD2 matching 9 bases. The germline CDR1 and CDR2 sequences are SGHAT and FQNNGV. The junction had 7 bases not matched to a gene; V was cut back by 4 bases and J by 2 bases. The CDR3 length is 16 residues.

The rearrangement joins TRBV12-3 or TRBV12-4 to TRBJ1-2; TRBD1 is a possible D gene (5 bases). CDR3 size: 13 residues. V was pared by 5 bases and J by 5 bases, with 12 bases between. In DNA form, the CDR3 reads TGTGCCAGCAGTGCCGGGGCCTTATATGGCTACACCTTC. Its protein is CASSAGALYGYTF.

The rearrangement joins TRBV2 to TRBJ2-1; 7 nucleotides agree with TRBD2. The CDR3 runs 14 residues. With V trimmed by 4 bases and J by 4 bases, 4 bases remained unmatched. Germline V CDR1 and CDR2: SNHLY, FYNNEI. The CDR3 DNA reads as TGTGCCAGCAGTGCTACTAGCGCTTACAATGAGCAGTTCTTC. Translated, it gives CASSATSAYNEQFF.

The CDR3: CARLAGGPWREQYF. For the CDR3, the DNA is TGTGCCCGTTTAGCGGGAGGGCCCTGGCGCGAGCAGTACTTC. The gene calls are TRBV27 and TRBJ2-7, with TRBD2 matching 11 bases. There are 14 residues in the CDR3. Germline loops: CDR1 MNHEY, CDR2 SMNVEV (reference sequence). V trimming: 11 bases; J trimming: 6 bases; junction bases outside the gene matches: 12.

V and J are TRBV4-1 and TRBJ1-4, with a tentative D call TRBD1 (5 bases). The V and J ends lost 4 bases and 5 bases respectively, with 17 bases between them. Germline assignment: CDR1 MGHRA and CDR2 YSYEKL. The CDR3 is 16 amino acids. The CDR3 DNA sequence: TGCGCCAGCAGCCGCGAGGGAGGGGTAAGGAATGAAAAACTGTTTTTT. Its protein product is CASSREGGVRNEKLFF.

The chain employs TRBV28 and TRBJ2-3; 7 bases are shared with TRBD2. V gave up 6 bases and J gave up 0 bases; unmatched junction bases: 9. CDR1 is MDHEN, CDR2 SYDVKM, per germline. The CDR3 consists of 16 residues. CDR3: CASRLLAGASTDTQYF. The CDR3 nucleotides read TGTGCCAGCAGACTTTTAGCGGGCGCTAGCACAGATACGCAGTATTTT.

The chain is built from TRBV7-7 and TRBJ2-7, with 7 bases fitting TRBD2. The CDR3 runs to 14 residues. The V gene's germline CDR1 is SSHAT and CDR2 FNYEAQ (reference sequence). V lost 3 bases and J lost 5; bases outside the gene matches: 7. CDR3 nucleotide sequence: TGTGCCAGCAGCTTGCTGGGAGGGAGTGACGAGCAGTACTTC. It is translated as CASSLLGGSDEQYF. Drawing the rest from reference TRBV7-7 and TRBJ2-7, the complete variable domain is GAGVSQSPRYKVTKRGQDVTLRCDPISSHATLYWYQQALGQGPEFLTYFNYEAQPDKSGLPSDRFSAERPEGSISTLTIQRTEQRDSAMYRCASSLLGGSDEQYFGPGTRLTVT.

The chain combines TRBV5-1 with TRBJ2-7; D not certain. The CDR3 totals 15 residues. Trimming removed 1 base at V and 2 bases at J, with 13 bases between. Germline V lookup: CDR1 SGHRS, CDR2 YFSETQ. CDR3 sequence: CASSLNLGSAYEQYF. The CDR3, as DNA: TGCGCCAGCAGCTTGAATTTGGGGTCTGCCTACGAGCAGTACTTC.

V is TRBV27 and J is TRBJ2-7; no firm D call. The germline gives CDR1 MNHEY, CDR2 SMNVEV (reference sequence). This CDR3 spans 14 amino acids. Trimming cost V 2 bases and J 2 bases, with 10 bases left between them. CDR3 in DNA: TGTGCCAGCAGTTTAGCCGGCCAAACCTACGAGCAGTACTTC. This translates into CASSLAGQTYEQYF.

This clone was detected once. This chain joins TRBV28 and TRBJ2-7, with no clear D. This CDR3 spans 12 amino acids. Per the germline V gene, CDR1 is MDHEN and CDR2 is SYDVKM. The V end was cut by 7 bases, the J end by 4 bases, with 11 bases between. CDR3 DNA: TGTGCCAGCATCGGAGTGAGTTACGAGCAGTACTTC. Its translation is CASIGVSYEQYF.

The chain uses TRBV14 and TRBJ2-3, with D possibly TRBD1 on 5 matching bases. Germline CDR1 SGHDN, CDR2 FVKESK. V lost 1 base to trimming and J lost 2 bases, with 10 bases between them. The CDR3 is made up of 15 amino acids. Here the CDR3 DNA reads TGTGCCAGCAGCCAAGGGGGCGGTCCCACAGATACGCAGTATTTT. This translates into CASSQGGGPTDTQYF. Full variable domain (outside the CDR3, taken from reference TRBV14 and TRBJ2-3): EAGVTQFPSHSVIEKGQTVTLRCDPISGHDNLYWYRRVMGKEIKFLLHFVKESKQDESGMPNNRFLAERTGGTYSTLKVQPAELEDSGVYFCASSQGGGPTDTQYFGPGTRLTVL.

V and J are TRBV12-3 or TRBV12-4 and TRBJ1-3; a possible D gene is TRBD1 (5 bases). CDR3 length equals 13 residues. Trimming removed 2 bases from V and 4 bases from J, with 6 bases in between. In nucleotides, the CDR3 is TGTGCCAGCAGTTTACAGGGAGGAAACACCATATATTTT. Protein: CASSLQGGNTIYF.

DNA of the CDR3: TGTGCCAGCAGCTGGAACGACAATCAGCCCCAGCATTTT. Protein: CASSWNDNQPQHF. V is TRBV7-2 and J is TRBJ1-5; D unclear. The CDR3 length is 13 residues. Germline V gives CDR1 SGHTA, CDR2 FQGNSA. Trimming removed 4 bases from V and 3 bases from J, with 7 bases in between.

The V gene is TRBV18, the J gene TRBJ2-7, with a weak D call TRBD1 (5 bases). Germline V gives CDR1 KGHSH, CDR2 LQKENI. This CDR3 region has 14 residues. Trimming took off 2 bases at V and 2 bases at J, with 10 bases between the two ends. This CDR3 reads CASSPRDSPYEQYF. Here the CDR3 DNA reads TGTGCCAGCTCACCAAGAGACAGTCCCTACGAGCAGTACTTC.

For the CDR3, the DNA is TGTGCCAGCAGTGGCGGGAGGTGGGGTCTGTTTTTT. Its translation is CASSGGRWGLFF. The V and J genes are TRBV25-1 and TRBJ2-2; 8 nucleotides match TRBD2. Unmatched junction bases numbered 6, after V lost 4 bases and J lost 14 bases. Germline loops: CDR1 MGHDK, CDR2 SYGVNS. The CDR3 sequence is 12 residues long.

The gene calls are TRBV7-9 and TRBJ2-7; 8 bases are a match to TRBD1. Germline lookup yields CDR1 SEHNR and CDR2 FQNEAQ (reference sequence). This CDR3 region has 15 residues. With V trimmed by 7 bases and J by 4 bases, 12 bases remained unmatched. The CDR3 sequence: CASNSWGQGAYEQYF. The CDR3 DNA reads TGTGCCAGCAACTCATGGGGGCAGGGGGCTTACGAGCAGTACTTC.

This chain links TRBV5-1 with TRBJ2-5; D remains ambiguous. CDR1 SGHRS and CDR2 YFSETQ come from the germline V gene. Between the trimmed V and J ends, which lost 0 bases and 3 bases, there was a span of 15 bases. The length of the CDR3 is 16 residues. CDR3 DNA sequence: TGCGCCAGCAGCTTGGCCCCAGCAGCCACGGAAGAGACCCAGTACTTC. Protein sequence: CASSLAPAATEETQYF.

Here the CDR3 DNA reads TGTGCCTGGAGTGGTGTAAATCAGCCCCAGCATTTT. It encodes CAWSGVNQPQHF. V and J are TRBV30 and TRBJ1-5; D gene ambiguous. Trimming removed 1 base at V and 4 bases at J, with 5 bases between. The germline CDR1 and CDR2 sequences are GTSNPN and SVGIG (reference sequence). This CDR3 is built from 12 residues.

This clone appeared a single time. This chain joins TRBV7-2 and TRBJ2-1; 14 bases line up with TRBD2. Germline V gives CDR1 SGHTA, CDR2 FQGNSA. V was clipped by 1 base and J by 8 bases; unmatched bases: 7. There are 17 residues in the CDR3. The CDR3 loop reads CASSLGGTSGSSHEQFF. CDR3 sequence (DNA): TGTGCCAGCAGCTTAGGAGGGACTAGCGGGAGTAGTCATGAGCAGTTCTTC.

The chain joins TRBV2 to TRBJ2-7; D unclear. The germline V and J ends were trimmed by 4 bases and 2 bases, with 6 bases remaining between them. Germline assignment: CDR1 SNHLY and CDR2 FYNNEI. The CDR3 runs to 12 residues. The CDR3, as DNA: TGTGCCAGCAGTGTTTCCACCTACGAGCAGTACTTC. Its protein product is CASSVSTYEQYF.

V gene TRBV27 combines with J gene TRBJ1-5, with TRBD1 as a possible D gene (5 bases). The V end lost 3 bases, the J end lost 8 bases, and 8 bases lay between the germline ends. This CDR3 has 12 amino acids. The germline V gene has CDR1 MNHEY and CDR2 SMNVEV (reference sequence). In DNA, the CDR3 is TGTGCCAGCAGTTTCGGGGGGGAGCCCCAGCATTTT. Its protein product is CASSFGGEPQHF.

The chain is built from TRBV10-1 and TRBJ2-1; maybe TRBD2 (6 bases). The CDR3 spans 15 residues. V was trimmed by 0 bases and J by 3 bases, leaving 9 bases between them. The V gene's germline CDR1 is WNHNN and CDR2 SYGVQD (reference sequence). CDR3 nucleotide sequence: TGCGCCAGCAGTGAGTCGGTTAGCGGCTACAATGAGCAGTTCTTC. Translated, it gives CASSESVSGYNEQFF.

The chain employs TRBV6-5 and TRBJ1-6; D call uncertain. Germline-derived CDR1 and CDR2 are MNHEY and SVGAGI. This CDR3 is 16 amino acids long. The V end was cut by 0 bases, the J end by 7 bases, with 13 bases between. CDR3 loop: CASSYSNGPINSPLHF. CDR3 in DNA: TGTGCCAGCAGTTACTCGAATGGACCGATAAATTCACCCCTCCACTTT.

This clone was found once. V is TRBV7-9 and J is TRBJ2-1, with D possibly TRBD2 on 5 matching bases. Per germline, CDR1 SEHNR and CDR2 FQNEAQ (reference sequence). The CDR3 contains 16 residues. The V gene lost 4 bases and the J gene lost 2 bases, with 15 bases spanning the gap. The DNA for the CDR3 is TGTGCCAGCAGCTCAACTAGGGCGGCTACCTACAATGAGCAGTTCTTC. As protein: CASSSTRAATYNEQFF.

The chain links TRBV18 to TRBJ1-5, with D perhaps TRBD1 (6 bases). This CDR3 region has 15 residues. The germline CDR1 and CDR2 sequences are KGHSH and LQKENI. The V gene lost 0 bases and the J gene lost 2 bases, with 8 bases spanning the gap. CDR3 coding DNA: TGTGCCAGCTCACCACCAGGGGGGGGCAATCAGCCCCAGCATTTT. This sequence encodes CASSPPGGGNQPQHF.

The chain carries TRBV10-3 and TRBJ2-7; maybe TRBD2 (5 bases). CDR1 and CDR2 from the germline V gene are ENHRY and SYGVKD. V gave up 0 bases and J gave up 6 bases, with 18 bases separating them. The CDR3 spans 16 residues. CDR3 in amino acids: CAISESLGLPRGEQYF. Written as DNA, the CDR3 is TGTGCCATCAGTGAGTCGCTGGGCCTACCCCGGGGCGAGCAGTACTTC.